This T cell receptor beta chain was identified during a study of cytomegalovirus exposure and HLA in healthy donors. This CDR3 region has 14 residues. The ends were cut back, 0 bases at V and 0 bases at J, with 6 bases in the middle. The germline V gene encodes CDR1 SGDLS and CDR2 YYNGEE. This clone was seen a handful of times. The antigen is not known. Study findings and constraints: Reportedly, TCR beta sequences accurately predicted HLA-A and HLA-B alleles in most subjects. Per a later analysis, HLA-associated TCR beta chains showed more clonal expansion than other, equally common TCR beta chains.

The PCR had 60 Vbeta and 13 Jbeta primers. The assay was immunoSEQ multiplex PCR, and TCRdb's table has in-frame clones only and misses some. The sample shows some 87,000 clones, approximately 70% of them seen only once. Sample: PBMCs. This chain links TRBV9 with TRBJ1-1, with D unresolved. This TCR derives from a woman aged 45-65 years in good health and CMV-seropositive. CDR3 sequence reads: CASSVGAMNTEAFF. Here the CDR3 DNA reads TGTGCCAGCAGCGTAGGAGCCATGAACACTGAAGCTTTCTTT. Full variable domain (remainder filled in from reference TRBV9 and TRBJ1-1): DSGVTQTPKHLITATGQRVTLRCSPRSGDLSVYWYQQSLDQGLQFLIQYYNGEERAKGNILERFSAQQFPDLHSELNLSSLELGDSALYFCASSVGAMNTEAFFGQGTRLTVV.